A selection of T cell receptor beta chains follows, all from one sample in a study of TIL therapy for anti-PD-1-resistant metastatic lung cancer. Produced via immunoSEQ multiplex PCR; TCRdb's table is partial and in-frame only. The data contain 45,000 to 75,000 clones, around 69% of them singletons. The sequencing here drew on blood, taken at baseline. These TCRs come from a person between 25 and 80 years old with non-small cell lung cancer. Each CDR3 is given with its conserved first and last residue. The order of the fields is V gene, J gene, clone size, D gene, CDR3 protein, CDR3 DNA. The D gene is left open where the match is weak. Rows may omit the clone size; those that give it use once, few, many or a size class.

>TRBV7-2|TRBJ2-1|NA|TRBD1
CASSRQGLDEQFF
TGTGCCAGCAGCAGACAGGGATTAGATGAGCAGTTCTTC
>TRBV6-5|TRBJ2-1|few|NA
CASSPVDWGEQFF
TGTGCCAGCAGTCCTGTGGACTGGGGTGAGCAGTTCTTC
>TRBV9|TRBJ2-2|NA|TRBD1
CASSVYGQGNTGELFF
TGTGCCAGCAGCGTGTACGGACAGGGAAACACCGGGGAGCTGTTTTTT
>TRBV19|TRBJ2-5|NA|NA
CASSIRPLRGSGETQYF
TGTGCCAGTAGTATACGCCCCCTGCGTGGGTCGGGTGAGACCCAGTACTTC
>TRBV5-1|TRBJ2-3|NA|NA
CASSLVRDRTDTQYF
TGCGCCAGCAGCTTGGTACGGGACCGCACAGATACGCAGTATTTT
>TRBV6-1|TRBJ2-7|NA|NA
CASSEAVGGREQYF
TGTGCCAGCAGTGAAGCTGTGGGGGGCCGCGAGCAGTACTTC
>TRBV28|TRBJ1-1|medium-sized|NA
CASRTSTREAFF
TGTGCCAGCAGGACCAGTACTCGTGAAGCTTTCTTT
>TRBV9|TRBJ2-1|once|TRBD1
CASSVTGTGTYNEQFF
TGTGCCAGCAGCGTCACCGGGACAGGGACCTACAATGAGCAGTTCTTC
>TRBV6-5|TRBJ2-3|NA|NA
CASSNWAGRSTDTQYF
TGTGCCAGCAGTAACTGGGCGGGGAGGAGCACAGATACGCAGTATTTT
>TRBV19|TRBJ1-5|NA|TRBD1
CATRGGKIDSNQPQHF
TGTGCCACCAGGGGGGGCAAGATAGATAGCAATCAGCCCCAGCATTTT
>TRBV25-1|TRBJ2-1|once|TRBD1
CASSDPGTGGNEQFF
TGTGCCAGCAGTGACCCCGGGACAGGGGGCAATGAGCAGTTCTTC
>TRBV7-9|TRBJ2-1|few|NA
CASRAVQGLTIYNEQFF
TGTGCCAGCAGGGCGGTGCAAGGACTTACGATCTACAATGAGCAGTTCTTC
>TRBV5-1|TRBJ2-5|NA|TRBD2
CASRGGGVPETQYF
TGCGCCAGCAGGGGCGGGGGGGTCCCAGAGACCCAGTACTTC
>TRBV6-5|TRBJ1-5|NA|NA
CASTQGNNQPQHF
TGTGCCAGCACGCAGGGAAACAATCAGCCCCAGCATTTT
>TRBV29-1|TRBJ2-5|NA|NA
CSVVVLQIEGETQYF
TGCAGCGTTGTGGTTCTACAGATTGAGGGAGAGACCCAGTACTTC
>TRBV5-1|TRBJ2-2|NA|TRBD1
CASSSGQGNTGELFF
TGCGCCAGCAGCTCGGGACAGGGGAACACCGGGGAGCTGTTTTTT
>TRBV27|TRBJ1-5|few|NA
CASRLKGSATYSNQPQHF
TGTGCCAGCAGATTAAAAGGGTCAGCCACCTATAGCAATCAGCCCCAGCATTTT
>TRBV4-1|TRBJ2-1|NA|NA
CASSRDSYNEQFF
TGCGCCAGCAGCCGGGACTCCTACAATGAGCAGTTCTTC
>TRBV7-8|TRBJ2-2|once|NA
CASSSRLETGELFF
TGTGCCAGCAGCTCGCGACTAGAAACCGGGGAGCTGTTTTTT
>TRBV10-3|TRBJ2-7|NA|TRBD1
CAISPGQGVYEQYF
TGTGCCATCAGTCCGGGACAGGGAGTCTACGAGCAGTACTTC
>TRBV29-1|TRBJ2-2|NA|NA
CSVPTDYTGELFF
TGCAGCGTTCCGACAGACTACACCGGGGAGCTGTTTTTT
>TRBV29-1|TRBJ2-3|NA|NA
CSVDPDGSDTQYF
TGCAGCGTTGATCCGGACGGGTCTGATACGCAGTATTTT
>TRBV29-1|TRBJ1-2|NA|TRBD1
CSVPSEQGNSYGYTF
TGCAGCGTGCCCTCCGAACAGGGGAATAGCTATGGCTACACCTTC
>TRBV19|TRBJ2-1|medium-sized|NA
CASSRNNEQFF
TGTGCCAGTAGTAGGAACAATGAGCAGTTCTTC
>TRBV5-4|TRBJ1-4|NA|NA
CASSLGGTNEKLFF
TGTGCCAGCAGCTTGGGGGGAACTAATGAAAAACTGTTTTTT
>TRBV30|TRBJ2-7|NA|NA
CAWSVRSLEQYF
TGTGCCTGGAGTGTACGATCTCTCGAGCAGTACTTC
>TRBV19|TRBJ1-4|few|NA
CASSPVAGEKLFF
TGTGCCAGTAGTCCTGTCGCGGGTGAAAAACTGTTTTTT
>TRBV2|TRBJ2-5|NA|NA
CASRLLGETQYF
TGTGCCAGCAGACTACTAGGAGAGACCCAGTACTTC
>TRBV29-1|TRBJ2-4|NA|NA
CSVAMGGGNIQYF
TGCAGCGTTGCAATGGGGGGAGGCAACATTCAGTACTTC
>TRBV5-1|TRBJ2-7|NA|NA
CASSLDGFYEQYF
TGCGCCAGCAGCTTGGACGGGTTCTACGAGCAGTACTTC
>TRBV11-2|TRBJ1-1|NA|NA
CASSLVMVPEAFF
TGTGCCAGCAGCTTAGTTATGGTCCCGGAAGCTTTCTTT
>TRBV11-2|TRBJ2-7|NA|TRBD2
CASSLQLAGGSEQYF
TGTGCCAGCAGCTTACAACTAGCGGGGGGGAGCGAGCAGTACTTC
>TRBV7-9|TRBJ1-4|NA|NA
CASSLGDSEKLFF
TGTGCCAGCAGCTTAGGCGACAGCGAAAAACTGTTTTTT
>TRBV4-1|TRBJ1-4|NA|TRBD1
CASSQPDRGGEKLFF
TGCGCCAGCAGCCAACCGGACAGGGGAGGCGAAAAACTGTTTTTT
>TRBV4-2|TRBJ1-2|few|TRBD1
CASSQRDRANYGYTF
TGTGCCAGCAGCCAACGGGACAGGGCTAACTATGGCTACACCTTC
>TRBV2|TRBJ2-1|NA|TRBD2
CASSEAGLAAYNEQFF
TGTGCCAGCAGTGAAGCAGGACTAGCGGCCTACAATGAGCAGTTCTTC
>TRBV5-1|TRBJ2-1|NA|NA
CASSFVAGGDNEQFF
TGCGCCAGCAGCTTCGTAGCCGGTGGAGACAATGAGCAGTTCTTC
>TRBV20-1|TRBJ2-7|NA|NA
CSAEKEYEQYF
TGCAGTGCGGAAAAGGAGTACGAGCAGTACTTC
>TRBV5-4|TRBJ2-7|NA|TRBD1
CASSPRVGTARYEQYF
TGTGCCAGCAGCCCCCGTGTGGGGACAGCTCGATACGAGCAGTACTTC
>TRBV2|TRBJ1-3|few|NA
CASSESLSNTIYF
TGTGCCAGCAGTGAATCCCTTAGTAACACCATATATTTT
>TRBV15|TRBJ1-5|NA|NA
CATSRGRGIGQPQHF
TGTGCCACCAGCCGCGGCAGGGGCATAGGTCAGCCCCAGCATTTT
>TRBV30|TRBJ2-7|NA|TRBD1
CAWSRTGVYEQYF
TGTGCCTGGTCCCGGACAGGGGTATACGAGCAGTACTTC
>TRBV28|TRBJ2-7|NA|NA
CASRPGGRTYEQYF
TGTGCCAGCAGGCCCGGGGGCAGAACCTACGAGCAGTACTTC
>TRBV6-1|TRBJ2-5|NA|NA
CASSVAGPRETQYF
TGTGCCAGCAGTGTTGCGGGCCCGAGAGAGACCCAGTACTTC
>TRBV19|TRBJ1-2|NA|NA
CASSFGYGYTF
TGTGCCAGTAGTTTTGGCTATGGCTACACCTTC
>TRBV9|TRBJ2-7|NA|NA
CASGDYEQYF
TGTGCCAGCGGGGACTACGAGCAGTACTTC
>TRBV28|TRBJ1-6|few|TRBD1
CASSVTHRGLDSPLHF
TGTGCCAGCAGTGTAACCCACAGGGGATTGGATTCACCCCTCCACTTT
>TRBV5-1|TRBJ2-7|NA|NA
CASSLGETPYEQYF
TGCGCCAGCAGCTTAGGGGAGACCCCCTACGAGCAGTACTTC
>TRBV6-6|TRBJ2-3|NA|NA
CASYGLSGYTTDTQYF
TGTGCCAGCTACGGGCTGAGCGGGTATACCACAGATACGCAGTATTTT
>TRBV10-3|TRBJ2-7|NA|TRBD1
CAISGGQGSYEQYF
TGTGCCATCAGTGGCGGACAGGGATCCTACGAGCAGTACTTC
>TRBV11-2|TRBJ2-3|NA|TRBD2
CASSAGTSGADTQYF
TGTGCCAGCAGCGCCGGGACTAGCGGGGCAGATACGCAGTATTTT